Below, 31 T cell receptor beta chains from the same sample are listed, as sequenced in a study of T cell repertoires in cytomegalovirus infection. From the reads, TCRdb called clonotypes with MiXCR, one entry per CDR3 protein. The sample consists of nearly 650,000 distinct CDR3 sequences, roughly 26% of them appearing once. What was sequenced was CD8+ T cells from PBMCs. The source is a human donor in good health (CMV status not recorded). Some clones in this sample may be carry-over from other donors' samples.

The gene calls are TRBV12-3 or TRBV12-4 and TRBJ1-2; no definite D call. V dropped 5 bases and J dropped 0 bases, with 22 bases sitting between them. The CDR3 is 18 residues long. CDR3 DNA sequence: TGTGCCAGCAGTCTTACTCCTTGGCCCTCCTCGACTAACTATGGCTACACCTTC. It translates to CASSLTPWPSSTNYGYTF.

This sequence joins TRBV7-9 and TRBJ2-4, with 13 bases matching TRBD2. Germline-derived CDR1 and CDR2 are SEHNR and FQNEAQ (reference sequence). V was pared by 4 bases and J by 7 bases, with 7 bases of the junction left unmatched. This CDR3 contains 16 residues. The CDR3 is CASSSTTSGGWNIQYF. In DNA form, the CDR3 reads TGTGCCAGCAGCTCCACGACTAGCGGGGGGTGGAACATTCAGTACTTC.

This chain connects TRBV6-6 to TRBJ1-4; a weak D match, TRBD1 (6 bases). CDR3 length equals 15 residues. Per germline, CDR1 MNHNY and CDR2 SVGAGI (reference sequence). V dropped 0 bases and J dropped 7 bases, with 12 bases sitting between them. CDR3 amino acids: CASSYSGGGGEKLFF. The CDR3 bases are TGTGCCAGCAGTTACTCAGGAGGGGGTGGTGAAAAACTGTTTTTT.

A few counts support this clonotype. This chain joins TRBV28 and TRBJ2-7, with a weak D call TRBD2 (5 bases). This CDR3 region has 15 residues. From germline, CDR1 is MDHEN and CDR2 SYDVKM. Trimming removed 6 bases at V and 4 bases at J, with 19 bases between. As DNA, the CDR3 is TGTGCCAGCAGCCCACTAGTCGGGTCAAGGTACGAGCAGTACGTC. Translated: CASSPLVGSRYEQYV.

There are many counts of this clonotype. This rearrangement joins TRBV28 to TRBJ2-1, with TRBD2 matching 10 bases. The germline CDR1 and CDR2 sequences are MDHEN and SYDVKM. The CDR3 totals 15 residues. J was trimmed by 8 bases and V by 6 bases; bases with no gene match: 10. CDR3 in DNA: TGTGCCAGCAGCCTAGGGACTAGCGCAGGCGATGAGCAGTTCTTC. This gives the protein CASSLGTSAGDEQFF. Full variable domain (remainder filled in from reference TRBV28 and TRBJ2-1): DVKVTQSSRYLVKRTGEKVFLECVQDMDHENMFWYRQDPGLGLRLIYFSYDVKMKEKGDIPEGYSVSREKKERFSLILESASTNQTSMYLCASSLGTSAGDEQFFGPGTRLTVL.

In this sample, this clonotype turned up many times. The chain carries TRBV7-9 and TRBJ2-7; the D gene is possibly TRBD2 (6 bases). CDR3 size: 13 residues. Germline V gives CDR1 SEHNR, CDR2 FQNEAQ (reference sequence). The V gene lost 5 bases and the J gene lost 2 bases, with 10 bases spanning the gap. DNA of the CDR3: TGTGCCAGCAGCGCGGACTACCCCTACGAGCAGTACTTC. Its protein product is CASSADYPYEQYF.

The V and J genes are TRBV7-6 and TRBJ2-2; D might be TRBD1 or TRBD2, each matching 5 bases. The CDR3 is 14 amino acids. Germline CDR1 SGHVS, CDR2 FNYEAQ. Trimming removed 7 bases from V and 4 bases from J, with 13 bases in between. CDR3 DNA: TGTGCCAGCACACCGGTTGGGGGCACCGGGGAGCTGTTTTTT. Its translation: CASTPVGGTGELFF.

The chain employs TRBV15 and TRBJ2-2; D ambiguous. The CDR3 runs to 13 residues. Germline loops: CDR1 LNHNV, CDR2 YYDKDF (reference sequence). The V end was cut by 0 bases, the J end by 7 bases, with 6 bases between. The CDR3 sequence: CATSREGNGELFF. CDR3 in DNA: TGTGCCACCAGCAGAGAGGGGAACGGGGAGCTGTTTTTT.

In this sample, this clonotype turned up many times. This chain links TRBV27 with TRBJ2-5, with 8 bases matching TRBD1. The CDR3 is 13 residues long. CDR1 is MNHEY, CDR2 SMNVEV, per germline (reference sequence). The V and J ends lost 7 bases and 5 bases, in that order; junction bases with no gene match: 6. The CDR3 is CASMGQAPETQYF. CDR3 nucleotide sequence: TGTGCCAGCATGGGACAGGCTCCGGAGACCCAGTACTTC.

This clonotype was counted only a few times. The V call is TRBV11-1, the J call TRBJ2-1; either TRBD1 or TRBD2 may supply D (5 bases each). The CDR3 spans 18 residues. The V gene lost 6 bases and the J gene lost 0 bases, with 21 bases spanning the gap. Germline lookup yields CDR1 SGHAT and CDR2 FQDESV (reference sequence). Here the CDR3 reads CASSLFGPGTRSYNEQFF. CDR3 nucleotide sequence: TGTGCCAGCAGTCTTTTCGGTCCCGGGACCCGCTCCTACAATGAGCAGTTCTTC.

The table lists this clonotype with many counts. The chain joins TRBV7-2 to TRBJ1-1; D gene ambiguous. With 5 bases removed from V and 4 bases from J, the gap between germline ends came to 14 bases. The CDR3 extends over 14 amino acids. Germline V CDR1 and CDR2: SGHTA, FQGNSA. CDR3 in DNA: TGTGCCAGCAGCCTCGTCCTCTGGGGCACTGAAGCTTTCTTT. Its translation: CASSLVLWGTEAFF.

CDR3 DNA sequence: TGTGCCAGCAGCAGTGTTGAGGGACCCTACGAGCAGTACGTC. Translated, it gives CASSSVEGPYEQYV. The gene calls are TRBV5-5 and TRBJ2-7; D is possibly TRBD1 or TRBD2 (5 bases each). This CDR3 region has 14 residues. Germline CDR1 reads SGHKS; CDR2 reads YYEKEE (reference sequence). The V and J ends lost 4 bases and 2 bases respectively, with 13 bases between them.

This clonotype was observed at least ten times. The chain uses TRBV19 and TRBJ1-6; D gene ambiguous. V was clipped by 5 bases and J by 0 bases, with 8 bases between them. Per the germline V gene, CDR1 is LNHDA and CDR2 is SQIVND (reference sequence). CDR3 length: 15 amino acids. The CDR3 DNA is TGTGCCAGTAGTGACTTAAGCTCCTATAATTCACCCCTCCACTTT. It encodes CASSDLSSYNSPLHF.

This clonotype was seen many times. The chain recombines TRBV25-1 with TRBJ1-2, with a possible D match to TRBD1 (5 bases). Germline loops: CDR1 MGHDK, CDR2 SYGVNS. The germline V and J ends were trimmed by 3 bases and 8 bases, with 19 bases remaining between them. The CDR3 consists of 15 residues. As DNA, the CDR3 is TGTGCCAGCAGTGATCAGGGCCACGCTCCGGGCGGCTACACCTTC. Translated, it gives CASSDQGHAPGGYTF.

This chain links TRBV24-1 with TRBJ2-3; 15 positions agree with TRBD2. Per the germline V gene, CDR1 is KGHDR and CDR2 is SFDVKD. V lost 5 bases and J lost 2; bases outside the gene matches: 13. The CDR3 covers 20 residues. The CDR3 DNA sequence: TGTGCCACCAGTGGCTTTGGGACTAGCGGGGGGCCCGATTACACAGATACGCAGTATTTT. Translating gives CATSGFGTSGGPDYTDTQYF.

This clonotype appeared a few times. CDR3 bases: TGTGCCAGCAGTTACATGGGGGAGAGTAAGCCCCAGCATTTT. It yields the protein CASSYMGESKPQHF. The chain is built from TRBV6-2 or TRBV6-3 and TRBJ1-5, with a possible D match to TRBD1 (5 bases). Trimming took 2 bases from V and 8 from J, leaving 13 bases between them. The CDR3 is 14 residues long. The germline V gene encodes CDR1 MNHEY and CDR2 SVGEGT.

This clonotype was recorded a few times. The CDR3: CASSLGAGQQYF. CDR3 sequence (DNA): TGTGCCAGCAGCTTAGGGGCGGGACAGCAGTACTTC. The chain is built from TRBV7-9 and TRBJ2-7, with a weak D call TRBD2 (6 bases). This CDR3 spans 12 amino acids. Germline V lookup: CDR1 SEHNR, CDR2 FQNEAQ (reference sequence). V lost 1 base and J lost 8, with 9 bases in between.

Regarding this clonotype: This clone may be a read error of a much larger clone one base away. The chain is built from TRBV7-2 and TRBJ2-1; D possibly corresponds to TRBD2 (7 bases). Germline V CDR1 and CDR2: SGHTA, FQGNSA. V was trimmed by 6 bases and J by 2 bases, leaving 17 bases between them. CDR3 size: 16 residues. CDR3 in DNA: TGTGCCAGCAGATTTCGGAAAGGGGGGGCCTACAATGAGCAGTTCTTC. Protein product: CASRFRKGGAYNEQFF.

This clonotype was found many times. V usage is TRBV6-6 and J usage is TRBJ1-1; the D gene is possibly TRBD1 (5 bases). Germline V gene data show CDR1 as MNHNY and CDR2 as SVGAGI (reference sequence). The CDR3 loop spans 16 amino acids. V dropped 0 bases and J dropped 1 base, with 12 bases sitting between them. CDR3: CASSYSKGSGNTEAFF. The CDR3 bases are TGTGCCAGCAGTTACTCGAAGGGGTCAGGGAACACTGAAGCTTTCTTT.

This sequence joins TRBV9 and TRBJ1-3; a possible D gene is TRBD1 (6 bases). The V end was cut by 3 bases, the J end by 4 bases, with 14 bases between. The CDR3 contains 15 residues. The germline V gene encodes CDR1 SGDLS and CDR2 YYNGEE. The CDR3: CASSGTATRGNTIYF. In DNA, the CDR3 is TGTGCCAGCAGCGGGACAGCTACCCGAGGAAACACCATATATTTT.

This clonotype showed up just a few times. CDR3 DNA sequence: TGTGCCAGCAGCGGACAGGGCTACGAGCAGTACGTC. Its translation: CASSGQGYEQYV. V usage is TRBV11-2 and J usage is TRBJ2-7, with TRBD1 matching 8 bases. There are 12 residues in the CDR3. From germline, CDR1 is SGHAT and CDR2 FQNNGV. V gave up 5 bases and J gave up 3 bases; unmatched junction bases: 0.

This clonotype was recorded a few times. The chain couples TRBV20-1 to TRBJ1-1, with TRBD1 matching 9 bases. The J segment lost 6 bases and the V segment lost 5 bases, leaving 10 bases of the junction unmatched. Germline assignment: CDR1 DFQATT and CDR2 SNEGSKA (reference sequence). The CDR3 length is 14 residues. CDR3 sequence (DNA): TGCAGTGCTTTATCCGGGACAGGGAGGGCTGAAGCTTTCTTT. This sequence encodes CSALSGTGRAEAFF.

This sequence joins TRBV29-1 and TRBJ2-1, with a weak D call TRBD1 (6 bases). The V gene's germline CDR1 is SQVTM and CDR2 ANQGSEA. The CDR3 is 13 amino acids. Trimming left V 4 bases short and J 8 bases short, with 15 bases between. Here the CDR3 reads CSVVITGWHEQFF. Written as DNA, the CDR3 is TGCAGCGTTGTAATCACAGGGTGGCATGAGCAGTTCTTC.

This clonotype occurred once. The rearrangement links TRBV29-1 to TRBJ2-7; D perhaps matches TRBD1 (5 bases). The V and J ends lost 3 bases and 3 bases respectively, with 15 bases between them. This CDR3 has 14 residues. From germline, CDR1 is SQVTM and CDR2 ANQGSEA. CDR3 in DNA: TGCAGCGTTGAGGGAAGGGGCGCGATCTACGAGCAGTACTTC. Its translation: CSVEGRGAIYEQYF.

This rearrangement joins TRBV5-6 to TRBJ1-1; D possibly corresponds to TRBD1 (5 bases). Germline V gene sequence: CDR1 SGHDT, CDR2 YYEEEE. This CDR3 has 16 residues. Between the trimmed V and J ends, which lost 0 bases and 0 bases, there was a span of 12 bases. Here the CDR3 reads CASSLEEGTMNTEAFF. CDR3 sequence (DNA): TGTGCCAGCAGCTTGGAGGAGGGGACTATGAACACTGAAGCTTTCTTT.

The chain employs TRBV27 and TRBJ2-3; D possibly corresponds to TRBD2 (6 bases). From germline, CDR1 is MNHEY and CDR2 SMNVEV (reference sequence). Trimming took off 4 bases at V and 7 bases at J, with 15 bases between the two ends. CDR3 length: 14 residues. The CDR3 nucleotides are TGTGCCAGCAGTTCTGGGGGAGGAGGTTATACGCAGTATTTT. Protein sequence: CASSSGGGGYTQYF.

This clonotype was detected only a few times. J is TRBJ1-4 and V is TRBV6-5; D remains unclear. The CDR3 extends over 15 amino acids. Germline V gives CDR1 MNHEY, CDR2 SVGAGI. V shed 2 bases and J shed 8 bases, with 15 bases lying between them. The CDR3 region has the DNA TGTGCCAGCAGTTACCAGACCCCAAAGGCGGAAAAACTGTTTTTT. Translating it yields CASSYQTPKAEKLFF.

The V call is TRBV27, the J call TRBJ2-7; possible D gene TRBD1, 5 bases. This CDR3 comprises 14 residues. V lost 4 bases, J lost 1 base, and 11 bases lay in between. Germline CDR1 is MNHEY and CDR2 is SMNVEV (reference sequence). This CDR3 reads CASSSSTVSYEQYF. The DNA for the CDR3 is TGTGCCAGCAGTTCCTCGACAGTATCCTACGAGCAGTACTTC.

This clonotype was seen many times. V usage is TRBV7-6 and J usage is TRBJ1-1, with D hard to call. The CDR3 contains 15 residues. V shed 8 bases and J shed 5 bases, with 21 bases lying between them. Germline loops: CDR1 SGHVS, CDR2 FNYEAQ. The CDR3 loop is CASLPGRATWTEAFF. CDR3 DNA: TGTGCCAGCCTACCCGGGAGGGCGACGTGGACTGAAGCTTTCTTT.

This clonotype was counted once. The chain joins TRBV14 to TRBJ2-7, with a possible D match to TRBD1 (5 bases). CDR1 and CDR2 (germline): SGHDN, FVKESK. Trimming pared 4 bases from V and 3 bases from J, leaving 13 bases between. The CDR3 contains 14 residues. The CDR3 DNA sequence: TGTGCCAGCAGCCGAGGTAGGGGTTACTACGAGCAGTACTTC. Translating it yields CASSRGRGYYEQYF.

This clonotype was observed at least ten times. The chain recombines TRBV19 with TRBJ2-3; 10 bases match TRBD1. The CDR3 has 19 residues. In germline, CDR1 is LNHDA, CDR2 SQIVND (reference sequence). J was trimmed by 4 bases and V by 4 bases; bases with no gene match: 17. CDR3 loop: CASSTPKSGTGEQADTQYF. CDR3 nucleotides: TGTGCCAGTAGTACCCCGAAATCCGGGACAGGGGAACAGGCAGATACGCAGTATTTT.